These 4 T cell receptor beta chains share one sample of origin, sequenced in a study of regulatory T cells in long-lasting Graves disease. Time point meaning: newly diagnosed GD, antithyroid drugs for less than 3 months. From PBMCs, RNA was extracted and then used to make the TCR library. Construction of TCR beta libraries relied on iRepertoire HTBI primers and on Arm-PCR targeting CDR3 regions. TCRdb re-called the multiplex PCR reads through MiXCR, storing one row per CDR3 protein. The table lists fewer than 550,000 distinct CDR3 sequences, roughly 15% of them singletons. This sample was also put to use in a study of T cells in Graves' hyperthyroidism and ophthalmopathy.

Sequencing used peripheral blood mononuclear cells (PBMCs), obtained at new diagnosis, from a patient treated with antithyroid drugs. These receptors all stem from a woman aged 35-65 years with Graves disease.

In its sample, this clonotype was seen many times. This sequence joins TRBV12-3 or TRBV12-4 and TRBJ2-3; D is undetermined. The CDR3 has 13 amino acids. V lost 7 bases, J lost 6 bases, and 14 bases lay in between. CDR3 nucleotides: TGTGCCAGCACCTCGATGAAGACCGATACGCAGTATTTT. It yields the protein CASTSMKTDTQYF.

Ten or more counts support this clonotype. J is TRBJ2-6 and V is TRBV12-3 or TRBV12-4; no reliable D call. The V end was cut by 7 bases, the J end by 2 bases, with 9 bases between. The CDR3 has 14 amino acids. This CDR3 is CASTHTTGANVLTF. The CDR3 nucleotides read TGTGCCAGCACACATACTACTGGGGCCAACGTCCTGACTTTC.

The V and J genes are TRBV19 and TRBJ1-2; 8 bases match TRBD1. Germline CDR1 and CDR2: LNHDA and SQIVND (reference sequence). There are 15 residues in the CDR3. V trimming: 6 bases; J trimming: 4 bases; junction bases outside the gene matches: 10. CDR3 region: CASRSGQAEVYGYTF. The CDR3 DNA follows: TGTGCCAGTAGGTCGGGACAGGCAGAAGTCTATGGCTACACCTTC.

The rearrangement uses TRBV7-8 and TRBJ1-1, with D possibly matching TRBD1 (6 bases). The CDR3 spans 11 residues. CDR1 SGHVS and CDR2 FQNEAQ come from the germline V gene. Between the trimmed V and J ends, which lost 6 bases and 13 bases, there was a span of 15 bases. CDR3 sequence (DNA): TGTGCCAGCAGGGTACAGGGCCGGGTTTTCTTT. As protein: CASRVQGRVFF.